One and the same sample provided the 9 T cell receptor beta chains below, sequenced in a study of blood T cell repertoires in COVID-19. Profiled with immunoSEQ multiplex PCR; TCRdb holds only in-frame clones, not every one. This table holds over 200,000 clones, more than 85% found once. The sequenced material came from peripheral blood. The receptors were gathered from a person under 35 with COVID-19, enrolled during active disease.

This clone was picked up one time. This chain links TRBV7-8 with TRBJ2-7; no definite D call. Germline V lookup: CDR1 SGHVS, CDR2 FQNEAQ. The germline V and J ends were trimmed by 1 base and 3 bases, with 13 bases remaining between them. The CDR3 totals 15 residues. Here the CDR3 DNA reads TGTGCCAGCAGCTTAGAAGCGATGTATTACTACGAGCAGTACTTC. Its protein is CASSLEAMYYYEQYF. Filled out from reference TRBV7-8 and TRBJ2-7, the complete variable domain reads GAGVSQSPRYKVAKRGQDVALRCDPISGHVSLFWYQQALGQGPEFLTYFQNEAQLDKSGLPSDRFFAERPEGSVSTLKIQRTQQEDSAVYLCASSLEAMYYYEQYFGPGTRLTVT.

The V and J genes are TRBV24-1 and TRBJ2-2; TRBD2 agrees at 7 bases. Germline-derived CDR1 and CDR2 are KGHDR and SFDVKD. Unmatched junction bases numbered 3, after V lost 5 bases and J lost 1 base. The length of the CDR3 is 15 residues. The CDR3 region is CATSAVAGNTGELFF. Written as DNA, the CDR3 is TGTGCCACCAGTGCCGTAGCGGGGAACACCGGGGAGCTGTTTTTT.

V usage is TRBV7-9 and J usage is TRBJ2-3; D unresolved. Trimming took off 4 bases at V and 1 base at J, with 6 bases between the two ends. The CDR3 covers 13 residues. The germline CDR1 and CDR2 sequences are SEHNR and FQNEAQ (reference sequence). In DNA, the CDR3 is TGTGCCAGCAGCTCCTCGGGCACAGATACGCAGTATTTT. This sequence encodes CASSSSGTDTQYF.

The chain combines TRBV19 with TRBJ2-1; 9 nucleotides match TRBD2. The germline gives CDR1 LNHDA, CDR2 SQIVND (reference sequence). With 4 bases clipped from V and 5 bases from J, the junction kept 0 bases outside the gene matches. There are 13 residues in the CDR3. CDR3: CASSSGRDNEQFF. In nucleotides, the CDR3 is TGTGCCAGTAGTAGCGGGAGGGACAATGAGCAGTTCTTC.

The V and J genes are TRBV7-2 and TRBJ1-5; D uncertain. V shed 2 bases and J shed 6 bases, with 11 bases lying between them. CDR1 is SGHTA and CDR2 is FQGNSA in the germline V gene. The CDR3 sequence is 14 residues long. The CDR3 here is CASSLTQTGQPQHF. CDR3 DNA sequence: TGTGCCAGCAGCTTAACCCAGACGGGTCAGCCCCAGCATTTT.

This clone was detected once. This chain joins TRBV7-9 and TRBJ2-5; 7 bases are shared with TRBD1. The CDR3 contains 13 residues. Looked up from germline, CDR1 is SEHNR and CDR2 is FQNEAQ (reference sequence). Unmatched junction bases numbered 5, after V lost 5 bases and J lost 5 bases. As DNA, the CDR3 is TGTGCCAGCAGCGCCGACAGGGAGGAGACCCAGTACTTC. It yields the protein CASSADREETQYF.

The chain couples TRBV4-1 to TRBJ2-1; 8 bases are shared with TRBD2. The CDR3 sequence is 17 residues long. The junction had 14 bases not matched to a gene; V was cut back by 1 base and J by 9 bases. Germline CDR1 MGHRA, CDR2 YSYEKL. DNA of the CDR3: TGCGCCAGCAGCCAAGGGGTCCTGCCGCGGGAGGCCGGTGAGCAGTTCTTC. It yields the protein CASSQGVLPREAGEQFF.

The CDR3, as DNA: TGTGCCAGCAGTACAGGGGGTTACTACAATGAGCAGTTCTTC. Amino acid sequence: CASSTGGYYNEQFF. The gene calls are TRBV27 and TRBJ2-1; 8 bases align to TRBD1. Germline CDR1 MNHEY, CDR2 SMNVEV (reference sequence). Losses at the gene ends were 5 bases for V and 3 bases for J; bases not matched to a gene: 3. The CDR3 sequence is 14 residues long.

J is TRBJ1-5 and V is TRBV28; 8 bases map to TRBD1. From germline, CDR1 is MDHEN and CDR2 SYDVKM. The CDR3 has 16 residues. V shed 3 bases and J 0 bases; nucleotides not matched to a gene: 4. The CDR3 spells CASSLDRDHSNQPQHF. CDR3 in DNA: TGTGCCAGCAGTTTGGACAGGGACCATAGCAATCAGCCCCAGCATTTT.